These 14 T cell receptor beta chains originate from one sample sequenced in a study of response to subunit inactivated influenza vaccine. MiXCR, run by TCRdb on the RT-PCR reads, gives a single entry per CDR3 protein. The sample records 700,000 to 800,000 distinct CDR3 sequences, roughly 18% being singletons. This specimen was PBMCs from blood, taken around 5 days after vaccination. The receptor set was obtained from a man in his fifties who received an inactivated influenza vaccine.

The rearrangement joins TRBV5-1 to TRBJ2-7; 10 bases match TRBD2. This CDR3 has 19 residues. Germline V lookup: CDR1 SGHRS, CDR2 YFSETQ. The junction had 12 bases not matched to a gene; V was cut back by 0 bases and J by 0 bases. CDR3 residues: CASSLASWLAGALSYEQYF. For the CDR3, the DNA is TGCGCCAGCAGCTTGGCCAGTTGGCTAGCGGGGGCTCTCTCCTACGAGCAGTACTTC.

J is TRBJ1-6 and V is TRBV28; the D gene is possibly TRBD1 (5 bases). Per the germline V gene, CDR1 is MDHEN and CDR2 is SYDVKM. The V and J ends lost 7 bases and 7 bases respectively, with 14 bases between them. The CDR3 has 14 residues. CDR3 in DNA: TGTGCCAGCACCGGGACCTATAGGAATTCACCCCTCCACTTT. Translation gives CASTGTYRNSPLHF. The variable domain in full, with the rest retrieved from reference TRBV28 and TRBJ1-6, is DVKVTQSSRYLVKRTGEKVFLECVQDMDHENMFWYRQDPGLGLRLIYFSYDVKMKEKGDIPEGYSVSREKKERFSLILESASTNQTSMYLCASTGTYRNSPLHFGNGTRLTVT.

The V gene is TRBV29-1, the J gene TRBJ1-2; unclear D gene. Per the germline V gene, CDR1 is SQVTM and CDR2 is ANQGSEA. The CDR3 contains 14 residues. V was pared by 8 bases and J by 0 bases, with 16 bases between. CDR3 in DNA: TGCAGCACCTACCCGGACGGGCCTAACTATGGCTACACCTTC. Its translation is CSTYPDGPNYGYTF.

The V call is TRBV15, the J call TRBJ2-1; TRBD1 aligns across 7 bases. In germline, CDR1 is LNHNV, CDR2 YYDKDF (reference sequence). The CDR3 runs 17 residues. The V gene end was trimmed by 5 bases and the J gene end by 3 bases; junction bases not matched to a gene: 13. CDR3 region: CATSSNRGSPHYNEQFF. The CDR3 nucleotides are TGTGCCACCAGCTCAAACAGGGGCAGCCCCCACTACAATGAGCAGTTCTTC.

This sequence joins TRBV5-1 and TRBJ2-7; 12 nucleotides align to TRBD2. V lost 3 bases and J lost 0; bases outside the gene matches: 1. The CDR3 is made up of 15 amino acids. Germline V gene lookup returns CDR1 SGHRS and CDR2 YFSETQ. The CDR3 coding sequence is TGCGCCAGCAGCTGGACTAGCGGGAACTCCTACGAGCAGTACTTC. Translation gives CASSWTSGNSYEQYF.

The CDR3 coding sequence is TGTGCCAGCTCACCCGGGACAGTAGCCTTATACAATGAGCAGTTCTTC. Translation: CASSPGTVALYNEQFF. The chain joins TRBV18 to TRBJ2-1; 7 bases match TRBD1. With V trimmed by 3 bases and J by 4 bases, 9 bases remained unmatched. There are 16 residues in the CDR3. The V gene's germline CDR1 is KGHSH and CDR2 LQKENI.

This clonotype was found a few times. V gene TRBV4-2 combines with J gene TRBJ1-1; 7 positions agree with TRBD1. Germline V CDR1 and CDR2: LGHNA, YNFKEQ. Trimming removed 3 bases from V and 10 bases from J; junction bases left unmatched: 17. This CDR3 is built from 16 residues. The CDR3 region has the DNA TGTGCCAGCAGCCAGAAGAGGACAGGCTCGGTAATGGGAGCTTTCTTT. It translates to CASSQKRTGSVMGAFF.

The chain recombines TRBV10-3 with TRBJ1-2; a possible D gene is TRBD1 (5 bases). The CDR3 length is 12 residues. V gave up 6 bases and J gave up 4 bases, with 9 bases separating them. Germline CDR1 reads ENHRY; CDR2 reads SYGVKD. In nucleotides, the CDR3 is TGTGCCATCAGGACAGCTATCTATGGCTACACCTTC. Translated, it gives CAIRTAIYGYTF.

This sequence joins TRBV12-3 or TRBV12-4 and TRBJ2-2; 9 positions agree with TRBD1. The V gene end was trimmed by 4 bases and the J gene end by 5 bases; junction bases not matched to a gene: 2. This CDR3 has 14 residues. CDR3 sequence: CASSWGTGTGELFF. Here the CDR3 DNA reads TGTGCCAGCAGTTGGGGGACAGGGACCGGGGAGCTGTTTTTT.

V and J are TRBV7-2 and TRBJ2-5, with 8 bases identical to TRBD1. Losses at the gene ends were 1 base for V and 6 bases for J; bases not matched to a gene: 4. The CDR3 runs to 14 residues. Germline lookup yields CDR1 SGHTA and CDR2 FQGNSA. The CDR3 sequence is CASSLGGQGKTQYF. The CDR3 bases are TGTGCCAGCAGCTTAGGCGGACAGGGAAAGACCCAGTACTTC.

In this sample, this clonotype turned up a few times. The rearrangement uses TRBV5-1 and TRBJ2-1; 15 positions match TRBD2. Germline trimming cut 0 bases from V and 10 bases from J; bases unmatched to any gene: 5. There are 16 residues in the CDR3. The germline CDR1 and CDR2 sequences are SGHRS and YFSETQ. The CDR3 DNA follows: TGCGCCAGCAGCTTGGGGACTAGCGGGAGGGCCGGGGAGCAGTTCTTC. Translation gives CASSLGTSGRAGEQFF.

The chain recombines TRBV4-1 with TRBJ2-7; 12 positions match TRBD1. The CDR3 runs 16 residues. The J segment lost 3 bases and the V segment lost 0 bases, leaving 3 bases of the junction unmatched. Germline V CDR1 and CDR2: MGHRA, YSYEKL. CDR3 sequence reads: CASSQDGTGGHYEQYF. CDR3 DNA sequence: TGCGCCAGCAGCCAAGATGGGACAGGGGGCCACTACGAGCAGTACTTC.

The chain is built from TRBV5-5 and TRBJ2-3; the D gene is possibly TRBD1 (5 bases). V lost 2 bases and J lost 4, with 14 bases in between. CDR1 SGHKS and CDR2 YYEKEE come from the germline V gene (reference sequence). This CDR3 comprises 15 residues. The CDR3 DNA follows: TGTGCCAGCAGCTTATTGGGCAGGGAAGCAGATACGCAGTATTTT. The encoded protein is CASSLLGREADTQYF. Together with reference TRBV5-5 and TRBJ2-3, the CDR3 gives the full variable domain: DAGVTQSPTHLIKTRGQQVTLRCSPISGHKSVSWYQQVLGQGPQFIFQYYEKEERGRGNFPDRFSARQFPNYSSELNVNALLLGDSALYLCASSLLGREADTQYFGPGTRLTVL.

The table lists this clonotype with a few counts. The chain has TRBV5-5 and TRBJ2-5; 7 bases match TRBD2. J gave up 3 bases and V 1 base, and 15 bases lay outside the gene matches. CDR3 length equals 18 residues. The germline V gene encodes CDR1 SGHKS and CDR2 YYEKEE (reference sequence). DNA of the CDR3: TGTGCCAGCAGCTTGTATCGCTTACGCGGGAGAGGGAAAGAGACCCAGTACTTC. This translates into CASSLYRLRGRGKETQYF.